A selection of T cell receptor beta chains follows, all from one sample in a study of Ad26.COV2.S vaccination and SARS-CoV-2 variants. Profiling relied on immunoSEQ multiplex PCR, and the TCRdb table lists in-frame clones only, not all of them. Of about 480,000 clones detected, around 85% appear once; the ten largest clones hold more than 10%. Sequencing was performed on peripheral blood, taken in a trial of Ad26.COV2.S vaccine versus placebo. The receptors were sampled from a person between 18 and 65 years old who received the Ad26.COV2.S COVID-19 vaccine or a placebo. CDR3s include the opening cysteine and the closing phenylalanine or tryptophan. A D gene is named only where the DNA matches it firmly. Not every row has a clone size; where given, it reads once, few, many or a size class.

V	size	J	D	CDR3	DNA
TRBV29-1	.	TRBJ2-3	.	CSVEGADTQYF	TGCAGCGTTGAAGGGGCAGATACGCAGTATTTT
TRBV29-1	.	TRBJ2-2	.	CSVRPQISAGELFF	TGCAGCGTTCGCCCCCAGATATCTGCCGGGGAGCTGTTTTTT
TRBV16	.	TRBJ1-6	.	CASSQQRTINSPLHF	TGTGCCAGCAGCCAGCAACGGACTATTAATTCACCCCTCCACTTT
TRBV30	.	TRBJ1-2	TRBD1	CAWGAGGPSTF	TGTGCCTGGGGGGCAGGGGGGCCGTCCACCTTC
TRBV30	many	TRBJ1-3	.	CACGASGNTIYF	TGTGCCTGCGGGGCCTCTGGAAACACCATATATTTT
TRBV28	.	TRBJ2-1	TRBD1	CASSVTSGTGYNEQFF	TGTGCCAGCAGTGTCACATCCGGGACAGGCTACAATGAGCAGTTCTTC
TRBV2	.	TRBJ2-4	.	CASSEGPGTHKNIQYF	TGTGCCAGCAGTGAAGGCCCAGGGACCCATAAAAACATTCAGTACTTC
TRBV3-1/TRBV3-2	.	TRBJ2-3	.	CASSPRGRFGADTQYF	TGTGCCAGCAGCCCACGGGGGCGCTTTGGGGCAGATACGCAGTATTTT
TRBV3-1/TRBV3-2	.	TRBJ1-5	TRBD1	CASSLGGGEQPQHF	TGTGCCAGCAGCCTTGGAGGGGGCGAACAGCCCCAGCATTTT
TRBV11-3	once	TRBJ2-7	.	CASSIGGGDEQYF	TGTGCCAGCAGTATCGGGGGCGGCGACGAGCAGTACTTC
TRBV27	.	TRBJ1-5	TRBD1	CASSSTGSWANQPQHF	TGTGCCAGCAGTTCGACAGGGAGTTGGGCCAATCAGCCCCAGCATTTT
TRBV28	.	TRBJ1-5	.	CASRREANRYSNQPQHF	TGTGCCAGCAGGAGGGAGGCCAACAGATATAGCAATCAGCCCCAGCATTTT
TRBV7-9	few	TRBJ1-2	TRBD1	CASSLRDRGFGYTF	TGTGCCAGCAGCCTCCGGGACAGGGGGTTTGGCTACACCTTC
TRBV28	.	TRBJ1-1	.	CASIPGGPGTEAFF	TGTGCCAGCATCCCCGGGGGGCCGGGGACTGAAGCTTTCTTT
TRBV27	once	TRBJ1-3	.	CASSFTGSPGNTIYF	TGTGCCAGCAGTTTTACAGGGTCCCCGGGAAACACCATATATTTT
TRBV7-3	.	TRBJ2-1	.	CASSLTARTSSYNEQFF	TGTGCCAGCAGCTTAACGGCCAGGACCAGCTCCTACAATGAGCAGTTCTTC
TRBV5-1	.	TRBJ2-7	TRBD1	CASSLGQGGEQYF	TGCGCCAGCAGCCTTGGACAGGGTGGGGAGCAGTACTTC
TRBV7-2	.	TRBJ2-3	TRBD2	CASSLWVGGTVTQYF	TGTGCCAGCAGCTTATGGGTCGGGGGGACGGTTACGCAGTATTTT
TRBV24-1	.	TRBJ2-1	.	CATSDLMSVDEQFF	TGTGCCACCAGTGATTTGATGAGTGTGGATGAGCAGTTCTTC
TRBV7-9	once	TRBJ2-1	TRBD2	CASSLVGREGNEQFF	TGTGCCAGCAGCTTAGTCGGCAGGGAGGGCAATGAGCAGTTCTTC
TRBV10-3	.	TRBJ2-7	TRBD1	CAINGQGTYEQYF	TGTGCCATCAACGGACAGGGGACCTACGAGCAGTACTTC
TRBV5-4	.	TRBJ1-3	.	CASSPGGGNTIYF	TGTGCCAGCAGCCCCGGGGGCGGAAACACCATATATTTT
TRBV15	.	TRBJ2-7	TRBD2	CATSRDLAGFYEQYF	TGTGCCACCAGCAGAGATCTAGCGGGATTCTACGAGCAGTACTTC
TRBV19	.	TRBJ1-5	TRBD1	CASRDRGNQPQHF	TGTGCCAGTAGGGACAGGGGCAATCAGCCCCAGCATTTT